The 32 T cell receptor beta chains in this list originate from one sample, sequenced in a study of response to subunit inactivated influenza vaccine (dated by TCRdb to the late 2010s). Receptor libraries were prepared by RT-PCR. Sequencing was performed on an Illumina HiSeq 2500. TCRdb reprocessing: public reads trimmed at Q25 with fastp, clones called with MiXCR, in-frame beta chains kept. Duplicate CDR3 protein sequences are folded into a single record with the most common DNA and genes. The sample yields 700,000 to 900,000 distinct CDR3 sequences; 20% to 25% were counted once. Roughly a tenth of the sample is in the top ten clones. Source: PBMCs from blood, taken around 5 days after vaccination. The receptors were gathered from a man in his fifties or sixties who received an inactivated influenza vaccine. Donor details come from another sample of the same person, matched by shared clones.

CDR3 sequence: CASSQVDSFYNEQFF. The CDR3 coding sequence is TGCGCCAGCAGCCAAGTCGACAGTTTCTACAATGAGCAGTTCTTC. The chain couples TRBV4-3 to TRBJ2-1; tentative D call: TRBD1 (5 bases). Germline values: CDR1 LGHNA, CDR2 YSLEER. This CDR3 spans 15 amino acids. V shed 1 base and J shed 3 bases, with 10 bases lying between them.

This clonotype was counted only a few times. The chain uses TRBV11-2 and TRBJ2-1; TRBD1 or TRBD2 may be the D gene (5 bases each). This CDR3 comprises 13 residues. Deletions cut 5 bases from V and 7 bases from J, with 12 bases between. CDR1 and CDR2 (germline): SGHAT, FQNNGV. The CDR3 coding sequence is TGTGCCAGCAGCCCGGGGACGCGGAATGAGCAGTTCTTC. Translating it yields CASSPGTRNEQFF.

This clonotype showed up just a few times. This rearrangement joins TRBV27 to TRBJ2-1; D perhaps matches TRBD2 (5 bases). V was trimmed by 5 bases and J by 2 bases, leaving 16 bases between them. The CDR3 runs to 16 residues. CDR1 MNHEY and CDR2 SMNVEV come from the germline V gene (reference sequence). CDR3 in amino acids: CASSPALAFAYNEQFF. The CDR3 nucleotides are TGTGCCAGCAGTCCAGCCTTAGCGTTTGCCTACAATGAGCAGTTCTTC.

The CDR3 spells CASSQVGTGTNEQFF. In DNA, the CDR3 is TGTGCCAGCAGCCAAGTCGGGACAGGTACCAATGAGCAGTTCTTC. The V and J genes are TRBV4-2 and TRBJ2-1, with TRBD1 identical over 8 bases. Germline V CDR1 and CDR2: LGHNA, YNFKEQ. The CDR3 totals 15 residues. The J segment lost 6 bases and the V segment lost 1 base, leaving 5 bases of the junction unmatched.

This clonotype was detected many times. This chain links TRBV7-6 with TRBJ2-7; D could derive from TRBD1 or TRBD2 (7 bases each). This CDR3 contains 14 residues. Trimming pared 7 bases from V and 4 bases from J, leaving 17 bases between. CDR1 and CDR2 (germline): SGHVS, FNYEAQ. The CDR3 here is CASTPGGGFYEQYF. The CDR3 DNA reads TGTGCCAGCACCCCAGGGGGGGGCTTTTACGAGCAGTACTTC. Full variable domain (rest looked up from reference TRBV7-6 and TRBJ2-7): GAGVSQSPRYKVTKRGQDVALRCDPISGHVSLYWYRQALGQGPEFLTYFNYEAQQDKSGLPNDRFSAERPEGSISTLTIQRTEQRDSAMYRCASTPGGGFYEQYFGPGTRLTVT.

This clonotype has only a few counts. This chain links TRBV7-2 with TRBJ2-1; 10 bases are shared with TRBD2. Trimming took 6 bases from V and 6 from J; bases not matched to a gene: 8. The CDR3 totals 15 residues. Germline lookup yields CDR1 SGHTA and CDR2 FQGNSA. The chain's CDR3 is CASRRSGGAINEQFF. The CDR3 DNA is TGTGCCAGCAGGAGGAGCGGGGGGGCCATCAATGAGCAGTTCTTC.

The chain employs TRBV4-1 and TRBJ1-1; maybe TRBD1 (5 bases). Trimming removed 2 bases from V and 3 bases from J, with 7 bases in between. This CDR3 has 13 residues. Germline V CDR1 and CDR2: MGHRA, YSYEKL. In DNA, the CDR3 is TGCGCCAGCAGCCAAAAAGGGGACACTGAAGCTTTCTTT. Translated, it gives CASSQKGDTEAFF.

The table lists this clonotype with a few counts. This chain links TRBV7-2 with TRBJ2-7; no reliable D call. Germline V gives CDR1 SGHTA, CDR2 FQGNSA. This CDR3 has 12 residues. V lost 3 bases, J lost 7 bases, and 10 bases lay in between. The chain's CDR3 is CASSFALGEQYF. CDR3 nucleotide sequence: TGTGCCAGCAGCTTTGCCCTAGGGGAGCAGTACTTC.

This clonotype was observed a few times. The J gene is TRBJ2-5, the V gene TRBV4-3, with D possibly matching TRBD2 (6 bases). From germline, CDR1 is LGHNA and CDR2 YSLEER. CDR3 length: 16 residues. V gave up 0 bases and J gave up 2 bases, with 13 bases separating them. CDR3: CASSQDLTAGQETQYF. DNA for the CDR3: TGCGCCAGCAGCCAAGATTTAACGGCGGGACAAGAGACCCAGTACTTC.

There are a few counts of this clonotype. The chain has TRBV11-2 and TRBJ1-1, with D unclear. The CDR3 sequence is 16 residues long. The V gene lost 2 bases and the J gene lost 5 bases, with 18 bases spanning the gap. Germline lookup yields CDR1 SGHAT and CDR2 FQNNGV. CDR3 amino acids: CASSLLPGSVVTEAFF. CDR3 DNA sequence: TGTGCCAGCAGCTTATTGCCGGGAAGCGTGGTAACTGAAGCTTTCTTT.

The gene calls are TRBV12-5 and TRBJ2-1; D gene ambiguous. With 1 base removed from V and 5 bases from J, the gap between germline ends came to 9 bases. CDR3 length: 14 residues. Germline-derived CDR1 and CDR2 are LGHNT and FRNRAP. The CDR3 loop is CASGLASRDNEQFF. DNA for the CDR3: TGTGCTAGTGGTTTGGCCAGCAGAGACAATGAGCAGTTCTTC.

This CDR3 reads CASSLVDRGEEKLFF. The CDR3 nucleotides read TGTGCCAGCAGCTTAGTGGACAGGGGGGAAGAAAAACTGTTTTTT. The chain recombines TRBV7-2 with TRBJ1-4; 10 positions agree with TRBD1. Germline CDR1 is SGHTA and CDR2 is FQGNSA. The V and J ends lost 1 base and 8 bases, in that order; junction bases with no gene match: 4. CDR3 length: 15 residues.

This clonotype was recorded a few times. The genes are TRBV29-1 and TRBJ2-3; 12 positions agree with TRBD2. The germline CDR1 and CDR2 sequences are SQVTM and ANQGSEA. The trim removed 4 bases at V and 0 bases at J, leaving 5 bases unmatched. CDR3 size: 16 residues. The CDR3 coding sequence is TGCAGCGTTGGAGGACTAGCGGGGACTAGCACAGATACGCAGTATTTT. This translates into CSVGGLAGTSTDTQYF.

This chain's CDR3 is CASKQWDSELTDTQYF. CDR3 coding DNA: TGTGCCAGCAAACAATGGGATTCCGAATTGACAGATACGCAGTATTTT. The V call is TRBV6-2 or TRBV6-3, the J call TRBJ2-3; D is ambiguous. The CDR3 is 16 residues long. Germline lookup yields CDR1 MNHEY and CDR2 SVGEGT. Between the trimmed V and J ends, which lost 7 bases and 3 bases, there was a span of 20 bases.

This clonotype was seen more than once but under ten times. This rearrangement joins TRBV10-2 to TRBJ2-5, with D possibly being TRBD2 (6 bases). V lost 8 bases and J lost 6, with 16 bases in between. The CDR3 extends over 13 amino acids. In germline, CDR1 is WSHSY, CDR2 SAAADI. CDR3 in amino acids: CASARRERQTQYF. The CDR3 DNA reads TGCGCCAGCGCCCGACGGGAGAGGCAGACCCAGTACTTC.

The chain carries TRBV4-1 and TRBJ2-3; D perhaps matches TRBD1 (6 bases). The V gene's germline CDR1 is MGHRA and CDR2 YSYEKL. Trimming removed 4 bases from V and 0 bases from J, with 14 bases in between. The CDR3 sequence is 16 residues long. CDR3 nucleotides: TGCGCCAGCAGCCCGATGGGGGCGTCTAGCACAGATACGCAGTATTTT. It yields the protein CASSPMGASSTDTQYF.

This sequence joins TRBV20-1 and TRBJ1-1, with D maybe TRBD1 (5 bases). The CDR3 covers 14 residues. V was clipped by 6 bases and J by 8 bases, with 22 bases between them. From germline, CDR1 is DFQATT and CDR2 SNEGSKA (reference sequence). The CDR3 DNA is TGCAGTGCCCGAATGGGGCAGTTTCAGGTAGAAGCTTTCTTT. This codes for CSARMGQFQVEAFF.

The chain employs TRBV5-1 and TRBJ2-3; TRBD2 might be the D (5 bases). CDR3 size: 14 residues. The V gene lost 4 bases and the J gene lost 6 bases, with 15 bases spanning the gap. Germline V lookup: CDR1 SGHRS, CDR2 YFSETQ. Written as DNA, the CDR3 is TGCGCCAGCAGCCACCCTGCACCGGGGGATACGCAGTATTTT. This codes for CASSHPAPGDTQYF.

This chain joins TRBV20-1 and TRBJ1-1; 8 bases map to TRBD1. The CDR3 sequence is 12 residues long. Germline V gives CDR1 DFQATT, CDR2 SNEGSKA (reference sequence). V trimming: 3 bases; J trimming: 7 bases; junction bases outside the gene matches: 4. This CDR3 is CSASQGAGEAFF. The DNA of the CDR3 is TGCAGTGCTAGTCAGGGGGCTGGTGAAGCTTTCTTT.

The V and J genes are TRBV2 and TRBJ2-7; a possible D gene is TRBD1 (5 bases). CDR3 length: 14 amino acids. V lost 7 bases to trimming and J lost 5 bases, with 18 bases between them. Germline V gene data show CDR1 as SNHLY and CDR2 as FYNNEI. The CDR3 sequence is CASTFRVRGDEQYF. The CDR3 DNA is TGTGCCAGCACCTTCAGGGTAAGGGGCGACGAGCAGTACTTC. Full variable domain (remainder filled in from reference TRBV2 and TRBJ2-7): EPEVTQTPSHQVTQMGQEVILRCVPISNHLYFYWYRQILGQKVEFLVSFYNNEISEKSEIFDDQFSVERPDGSNFTLKIRSTKLEDSAMYFCASTFRVRGDEQYFGPGTRLTVT.

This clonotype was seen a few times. The CDR3, as DNA: TGTGCCAGCACCGACCGAGGGGGGAGTCAAGAGACCCAGTACTTC. The encoded protein is CASTDRGGSQETQYF. The V gene is TRBV28, the J gene TRBJ2-5; either TRBD1 or TRBD2 may supply D (6 bases each). Trimming took 7 bases from V and 2 from J, leaving 17 bases between them. Germline V gene lookup returns CDR1 MDHEN and CDR2 SYDVKM. CDR3 length: 15 amino acids.

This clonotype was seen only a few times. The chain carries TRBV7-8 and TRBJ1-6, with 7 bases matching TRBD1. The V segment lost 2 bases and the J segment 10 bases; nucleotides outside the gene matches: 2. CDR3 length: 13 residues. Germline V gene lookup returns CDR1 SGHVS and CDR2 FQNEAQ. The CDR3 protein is CASSLQGESPLHF. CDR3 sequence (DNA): TGTGCCAGCAGCTTACAGGGGGAATCACCCCTCCACTTT.

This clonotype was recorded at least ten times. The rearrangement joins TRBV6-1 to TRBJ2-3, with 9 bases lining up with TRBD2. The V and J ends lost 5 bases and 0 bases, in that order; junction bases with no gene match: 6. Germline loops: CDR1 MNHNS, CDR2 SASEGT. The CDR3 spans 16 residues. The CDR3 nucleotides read TGTGCCAGCAGTCCATCGACTAGCGGAAGCACAGATACGCAGTATTTT. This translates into CASSPSTSGSTDTQYF.

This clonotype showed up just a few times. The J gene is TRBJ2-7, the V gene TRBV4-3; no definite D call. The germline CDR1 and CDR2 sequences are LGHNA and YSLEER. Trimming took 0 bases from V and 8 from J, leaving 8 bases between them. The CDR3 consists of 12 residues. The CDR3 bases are TGCGCCAGCAGCCAAGACCGTTTGCAGCAGTACTTC. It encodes CASSQDRLQQYF.

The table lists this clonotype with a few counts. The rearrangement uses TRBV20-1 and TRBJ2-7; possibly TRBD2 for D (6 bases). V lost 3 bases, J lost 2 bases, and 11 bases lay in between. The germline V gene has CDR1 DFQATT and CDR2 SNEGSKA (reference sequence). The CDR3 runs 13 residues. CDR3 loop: CSARGGKAYEQYF. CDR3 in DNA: TGCAGTGCTAGGGGCGGGAAGGCCTACGAGCAGTACTTC.

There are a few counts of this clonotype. The CDR3 here is CASSFVAELYGYTF. CDR3 nucleotide sequence: TGTGCCAGCAGTTTCGTGGCAGAGCTCTATGGCTACACCTTC. The chain carries TRBV12-3 or TRBV12-4 and TRBJ1-2; unclear D gene. The germline V and J ends were trimmed by 3 bases and 4 bases, with 12 bases remaining between them. The CDR3 is 14 amino acids.

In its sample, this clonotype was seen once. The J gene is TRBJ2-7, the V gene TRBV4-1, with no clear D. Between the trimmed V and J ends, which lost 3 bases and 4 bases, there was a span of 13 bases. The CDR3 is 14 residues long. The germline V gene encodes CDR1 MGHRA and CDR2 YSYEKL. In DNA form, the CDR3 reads TGCGCCAGCAGCCATAATTCGGGTTATTACGAGCAGTACTTC. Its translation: CASSHNSGYYEQYF.

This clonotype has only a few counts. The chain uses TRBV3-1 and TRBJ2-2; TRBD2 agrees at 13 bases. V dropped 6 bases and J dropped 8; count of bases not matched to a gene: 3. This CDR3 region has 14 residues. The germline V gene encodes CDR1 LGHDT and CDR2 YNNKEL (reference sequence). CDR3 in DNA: TGTGCCAGCAGTCGGACTAGCGGGAGAGGGGAGCTGTTTTTT. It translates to CASSRTSGRGELFF.

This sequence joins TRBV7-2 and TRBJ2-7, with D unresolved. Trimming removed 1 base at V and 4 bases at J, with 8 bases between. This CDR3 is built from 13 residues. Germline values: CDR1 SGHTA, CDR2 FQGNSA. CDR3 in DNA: TGTGCCAGCAGCTTAGAACGGCGGTACGAGCAGTACTTC. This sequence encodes CASSLERRYEQYF. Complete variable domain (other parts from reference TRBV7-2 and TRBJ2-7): GAGVSQSPSNKVTEKGKDVELRCDPISGHTALYWYRQSLGQGLEFLIYFQGNSAPDKSGLPSDRFSAERTGGSVSTLTIQRTQQEDSAVYLCASSLERRYEQYFGPGTRLTVT.

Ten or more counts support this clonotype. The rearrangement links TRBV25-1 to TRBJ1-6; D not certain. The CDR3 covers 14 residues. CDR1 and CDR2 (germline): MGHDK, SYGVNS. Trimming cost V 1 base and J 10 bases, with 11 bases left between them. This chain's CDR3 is CASSESPHSSPLHF. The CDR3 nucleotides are TGTGCCAGCAGTGAATCCCCCCATTCATCACCCCTCCACTTT.

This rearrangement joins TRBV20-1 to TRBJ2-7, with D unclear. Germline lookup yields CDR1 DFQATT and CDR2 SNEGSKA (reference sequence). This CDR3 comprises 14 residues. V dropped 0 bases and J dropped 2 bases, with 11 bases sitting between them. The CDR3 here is CSARDPLTPYEQYF. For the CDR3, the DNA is TGCAGTGCTAGAGATCCCTTAACCCCCTACGAGCAGTACTTC.

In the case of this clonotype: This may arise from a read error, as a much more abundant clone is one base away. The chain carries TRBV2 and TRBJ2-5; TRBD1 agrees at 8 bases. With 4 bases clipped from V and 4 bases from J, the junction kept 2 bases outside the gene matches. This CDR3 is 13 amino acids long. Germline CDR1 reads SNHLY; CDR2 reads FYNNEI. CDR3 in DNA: TGTGCCAGCAGTGCAGGGGGCGCAGAGACCCAGTACTTC. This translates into CASSAGGAETQYF.